What follows describes a single T cell receptor beta chain. Germline-derived CDR1 and CDR2 are SNHLY and FYNNEI. This CDR3 spans 16 amino acids. The germline V and J ends were trimmed by 4 bases and 0 bases, with 12 bases remaining between them. The data are from a study of immune evolution from preneoplasia to lung adenocarcinoma. Sequenced by immunoSEQ multiplex PCR; TCRdb stores in-frame clones only, minus some. The sample consists of several thousand clones, more than 70% of them appearing once. Histologic diagnosis was independently verified by two lung pathologists. The sequencing input was FFPE adjacent normal lung tissue. The gene calls are TRBV2 and TRBJ2-2; D unresolved. The receptor was isolated from a person aged 70 to 85 with lung adenocarcinoma. The CDR3 region has the DNA TGTGCCAGCAGTGCCACTGACATACCGAACACCGGGGAGCTGTTTTTT. Encoded protein: CASSATDIPNTGELFF.